The 12 T cell receptor beta chains in this list originate from one sample, sequenced in a study of post-analysis software for immune sequencing data. The study, taken as a whole, reports: Comparison of patients with controls showed a handful of TRBV segments more frequent in patients, TRBV5-6, TRBV5-1 and TRBV20-1 among them.

The TCR beta cDNA libraries carried unique molecular identifiers. Using its own MiXCR run on the PCR reads, TCRdb lists one record per CDR3 protein. The repertoire holds about 760,000 distinct CDR3 sequences, with 30% as singletons. Their antigens are not known. Sequencing was done on a sample of blood. All receptors come from a girl under 18 with multiple sclerosis.

This clonotype has ten or more counts. The chain has TRBV7-2 and TRBJ2-1, with D possibly being TRBD2 (6 bases). The CDR3 is 18 residues long. V lost 2 bases and J lost 7, with 24 bases in between. The germline CDR1 and CDR2 sequences are SGHTA and FQGNSA. The CDR3 sequence is CASSLNPPLGSGLNEQFF. The CDR3 nucleotides read TGTGCCAGCAGCTTAAATCCACCGTTGGGTAGCGGATTAAATGAGCAGTTCTTC.

This sequence joins TRBV7-2 and TRBJ1-5; D uncertain. CDR1 and CDR2 (germline): SGHTA, FQGNSA. V was pared by 10 bases and J by 3 bases, with 19 bases between. The CDR3 loop spans 15 amino acids. The CDR3 sequence: CATREGIQPNQPQHF. CDR3 nucleotides: TGTGCCACGCGGGAGGGCATTCAGCCCAATCAGCCCCAGCATTTT.

This clonotype was seen a few times. The chain has TRBV3-1 and TRBJ2-7; perhaps TRBD2 as D (6 bases). The J call is in doubt because the DNA end fits TRBJ2-5 better. Germline-derived CDR1 and CDR2 are LGHDT and YNNKEL (reference sequence). CDR3 size: 17 residues. CDR3 coding DNA: TGTGCCAGCAGCCAAGCAAGTCGGAGGGTTGGAGGAGAGACCCAGTACTTC. Amino acid sequence: CASSQASRRVGGETQYF.

This clonotype came up a few times. This chain uses TRBV6-5 with TRBJ2-7; 7 nucleotides match TRBD1. The CDR3 is 13 amino acids. The germline V gene encodes CDR1 MNHEY and CDR2 SVGAGI. The trim removed 6 bases at V and 6 bases at J, leaving 8 bases unmatched. CDR3 amino acids: CASRKTGLGEQYF. In DNA form, the CDR3 reads TGTGCCAGCAGGAAGACAGGGCTCGGCGAGCAGTACTTC.

The chain is built from TRBV6-2 or TRBV6-3 and TRBJ2-2, with 9 bases aligning to TRBD2. The V gene's germline CDR1 is MNHEY and CDR2 SVGEGT. J gave up 3 bases and V 8 bases, and 16 bases lay outside the gene matches. There are 18 residues in the CDR3. Here the CDR3 DNA reads TGTGCCAGCGGTCGACAATATAGCGGGAGCATGGACACCGGGGAGCTGTTTTTT. Encoded protein: CASGRQYSGSMDTGELFF.

The chain employs TRBV7-2 and TRBJ2-3, with 7 bases fitting TRBD2. CDR1 and CDR2 from the germline V gene are SGHTA and FQGNSA. V trimming: 4 bases; J trimming: 0 bases; junction bases outside the gene matches: 4. The CDR3 contains 15 residues. The CDR3 loop is CASSSAGTSTDTQYF. In DNA, the CDR3 is TGTGCCAGCAGCTCAGCGGGAACTAGCACAGATACGCAGTATTTT. The variable domain in full, completed from reference TRBV7-2 and TRBJ2-3, reads GAGVSQSPSNKVTEKGKDVELRCDPISGHTALYWYRQSLGQGLEFLIYFQGNSAPDKSGLPSDRFSAERTGGSVSTLTIQRTQQEDSAVYLCASSSAGTSTDTQYFGPGTRLTVL.

The chain couples TRBV20-1 to TRBJ2-7; TRBD2 aligns across 12 bases. There are 16 residues in the CDR3. CDR1 is DFQATT and CDR2 is SNEGSKA in the germline V gene (reference sequence). The V segment lost 1 base and the J segment 9 bases; nucleotides outside the gene matches: 13. DNA for the CDR3: TGCAGTGCTAGAGCCACTACTAGCGGGAGGTCCCTGCGGCAGTACTTC. Encoded protein: CSARATTSGRSLRQYF.

The J gene is TRBJ2-5, the V gene TRBV14, with 9 bases aligning to TRBD1. V trimming: 1 base; J trimming: 5 bases; junction bases outside the gene matches: 8. The CDR3 consists of 16 residues. Germline V gives CDR1 SGHDN, CDR2 FVKESK. For the CDR3, the DNA is TGTGCCAGCAGCCAAGGTGGACAGGGGATCGGCGAGACCCAGTACTTC. It encodes CASSQGGQGIGETQYF. The variable domain in full, with the rest retrieved from reference TRBV14 and TRBJ2-5, is EAGVTQFPSHSVIEKGQTVTLRCDPISGHDNLYWYRRVMGKEIKFLLHFVKESKQDESGMPNNRFLAERTGGTYSTLKVQPAELEDSGVYFCASSQGGQGIGETQYFGPGTRLLVL.

This clonotype turned up a few times. A junction end diverges from the germline sequence, so it may reflect a read error. The chain links TRBV5-6 to TRBJ1-3; TRBD1 matches at 7 bases. CDR1 is SGHDT and CDR2 is YYEEEE in the germline V gene. This CDR3 spans 14 amino acids. For the CDR3, the DNA is TGTGCCAGCAGCGACGACAGGGCTGGAAACACCACATATTTT. Its protein is CASSDDRAGNTTYF.

This rearrangement joins TRBV6-5 to TRBJ2-7; no reliable D call. Germline CDR1 and CDR2: MNHEY and SVGAGI. The CDR3 extends over 13 amino acids. V lost 2 bases to trimming and J lost 2 bases, with 7 bases between them. CDR3 sequence: CASSYLRAYEQYF. The CDR3 DNA reads as TGTGCCAGCAGTTACCTTCGGGCCTACGAGCAGTACTTC.

This clonotype was detected a few times. The chain carries TRBV4-3 and TRBJ2-1, with D unresolved. CDR3 size: 16 residues. The germline CDR1 and CDR2 sequences are LGHNA and YSLEER. Trimming cost V 1 base and J 2 bases, with 12 bases left between them. CDR3 bases: TGCGCCAGCAGCCAAGGGGCGCGGAACCCCTACAATGAGCAGTTCTTC. Protein product: CASSQGARNPYNEQFF.

The chain combines TRBV6-6 with TRBJ1-5, with 7 bases lining up with TRBD1. With 5 bases clipped from V and 5 bases from J, the junction kept 9 bases outside the gene matches. This CDR3 region has 15 residues. From germline, CDR1 is MNHNY and CDR2 SVGAGI (reference sequence). The CDR3 DNA reads as TGTGCCAGCAGTAGGGGACAGTCTAAGGATCAGCCCCAGCATTTT. Translated: CASSRGQSKDQPQHF.